This T cell receptor (beta chain) came from a study of memory CD4+ T cells and cytomegalovirus serostatus. Study results and caveats: Suggested: most of the CMV-linked TCR signature lies in CD4+ memory cells.

The table came from immunoSEQ multiplex PCR; TCRdb's copy has only in-frame clones and leaves some out. This table holds around 60,000 clones, about 81% found once. A note on this clone: Its antigen is not known.

Single viable CD3+CD4+CD8-CD45RO+ cells were sorted as the memory CD4+ T cells. V gave up 4 bases and J gave up 3 bases, with 8 bases separating them. The length of the CDR3 is 13 residues. The V gene's germline CDR1 is SNHLY and CDR2 FYNNEI. The sequence was obtained from an adult in good health and CMV-seronegative. The chain combines TRBV2 with TRBJ2-3, with D tentatively TRBD1 or TRBD2 (5 bases each). Sequencing was performed on memory CD4+ T cells from blood. The CDR3 is CASSGRETDTQYF. CDR3 bases: TGTGCCAGCAGTGGCAGGGAGACAGATACGCAGTATTTT. The full variable domain, rest sourced from reference TRBV2 and TRBJ2-3, is EPEVTQTPSHQVTQMGQEVILRCVPISNHLYFYWYRQILGQKVEFLVSFYNNEISEKSEIFDDQFSVERPDGSNFTLKIRSTKLEDSAMYFCASSGRETDTQYFGPGTRLTVL.